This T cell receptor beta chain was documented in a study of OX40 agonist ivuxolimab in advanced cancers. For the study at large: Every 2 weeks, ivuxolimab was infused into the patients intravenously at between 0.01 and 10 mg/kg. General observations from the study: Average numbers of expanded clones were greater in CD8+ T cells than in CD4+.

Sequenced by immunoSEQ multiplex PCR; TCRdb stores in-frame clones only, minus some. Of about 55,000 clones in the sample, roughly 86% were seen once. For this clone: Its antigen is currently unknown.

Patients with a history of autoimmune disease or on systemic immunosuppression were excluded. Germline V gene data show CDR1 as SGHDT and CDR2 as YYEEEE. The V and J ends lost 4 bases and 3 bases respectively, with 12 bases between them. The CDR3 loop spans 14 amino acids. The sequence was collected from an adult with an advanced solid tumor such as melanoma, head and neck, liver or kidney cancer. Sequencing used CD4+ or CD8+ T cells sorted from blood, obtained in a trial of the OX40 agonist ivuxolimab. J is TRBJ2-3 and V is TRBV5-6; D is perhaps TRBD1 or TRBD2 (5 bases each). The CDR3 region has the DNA TGTGCCAGCAGCCCAGAGGGACCAACAGATACGCAGTATTTT. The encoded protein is CASSPEGPTDTQYF.